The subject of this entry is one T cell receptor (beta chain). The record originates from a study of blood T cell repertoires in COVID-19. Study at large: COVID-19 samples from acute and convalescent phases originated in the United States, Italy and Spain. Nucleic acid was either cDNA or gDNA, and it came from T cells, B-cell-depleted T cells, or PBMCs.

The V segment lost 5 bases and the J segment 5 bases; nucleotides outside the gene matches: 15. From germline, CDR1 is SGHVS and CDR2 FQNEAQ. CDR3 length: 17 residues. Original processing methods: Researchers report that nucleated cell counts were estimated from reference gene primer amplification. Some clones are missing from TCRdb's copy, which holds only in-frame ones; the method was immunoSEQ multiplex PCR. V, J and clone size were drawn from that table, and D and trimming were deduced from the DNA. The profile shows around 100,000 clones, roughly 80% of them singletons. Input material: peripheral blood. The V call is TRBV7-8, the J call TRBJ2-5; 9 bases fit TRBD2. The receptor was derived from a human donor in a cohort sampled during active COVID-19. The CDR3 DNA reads TGTGCCAGCAGCCCGCGTAGCGGCGGGGGGGCCTTGGAGACCCAGTACTTC. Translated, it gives CASSPRSGGGALETQYF.